A selection of T cell receptor beta chains follows, all from one sample in a study of T cell responses to AZD1222 COVID-19 vaccine. The data were produced by immunoSEQ multiplex PCR, yet TCRdb's version contains in-frame clones alone and is incomplete. The sample includes 75,000 to 90,000 clones, roughly nine tenths seen only once; the top ten take around 5.3%. Material: peripheral blood, obtained on day 0 of AZD1222 vaccination. The receptors come from an adult in good health. Each CDR3 is given with its conserved first and last residue. Each record gives: V gene, J gene, clone size, D gene, CDR3 DNA, CDR3 protein. D genes are given only for firm matches. Only part of the rows carry a size: once, few, many, or a class if the clone is expanded.

TRBV7-8	TRBJ1-4	once	TRBD1	TGTGCCAGCAGCTTATTTCGACAGGGCACCCCCTCATTT	CASSLFRQGTPSF
TRBV3-1/TRBV3-2	TRBJ1-1	NA	NA	TGTGCCAGCAGCCCTAAGCGGTCCGATTTGGACAGAGGGGACACTGAAGCTTTCTTT	CASSPKRSDLDRGDTEAFF
TRBV18	TRBJ1-1	NA	NA	TGTGCCAGCTCATCCACCGTCCCCGTCCAGATGAACACTGAAGCTTTCTTT	CASSSTVPVQMNTEAFF
TRBV28	TRBJ1-5	NA	TRBD1	TGTGCCAGCAGCCTCCGGACAGGGAGCAATCAGCCCCAGCATTTT	CASSLRTGSNQPQHF
TRBV6-4	TRBJ2-1	NA	TRBD1	TGTGCCAGCAGTGTAGGACAGGGCCAATACAATGAGCAGTTCTTC	CASSVGQGQYNEQFF
TRBV15	TRBJ1-5	NA	NA	TGTGCCACCAGCAGAGACAGGGCCAATCAGCCCCAGCATTTT	CATSRDRANQPQHF
TRBV5-1	TRBJ2-2	NA	TRBD1	TGCGCCAGCAGACAGGGGGACACCGGGGAGCTGTTTTTT	CASRQGDTGELFF
TRBV28	TRBJ2-2	NA	NA	TGTGCCAGCCTTAGTCTCCCCGGGACCGCGAACACCGGGGAGCTGTTTTTT	CASLSLPGTANTGELFF
TRBV6-5	TRBJ1-5	NA	NA	TGTGCCAGCACGGGGGGTGGCAATCAGCCCCAGCATTTT	CASTGGGNQPQHF
TRBV18	TRBJ2-7	NA	NA	TGTGCCAGCTCACCAGGGGTGTTGCGCGAGCAGTACTTC	CASSPGVLREQYF
TRBV5-1	TRBJ2-1	NA	TRBD2	TGCGCCAGCAGCTTGGCCGTAGCGGGGGTTTCCTACAATGAGCAGTTCTTC	CASSLAVAGVSYNEQFF
TRBV28	TRBJ1-1	NA	TRBD1	TGTGCCAGCAGTTTACAGGGGGCTCACACTGAAGCTTTCTTT	CASSLQGAHTEAFF
TRBV12-5	TRBJ1-1	NA	NA	TGTGCTAGTGGGCAAAACAGGGATAGCACTGAAGCTTTCTTT	CASGQNRDSTEAFF
TRBV5-5	TRBJ2-7	NA	NA	TGTGCCAGCAGCTACTCACCCTACGAGCAGTACTTC	CASSYSPYEQYF
TRBV4-3	TRBJ2-1	NA	TRBD2	TGCGCCAGCAGCCTGCTGGGGGGGACTAGCGGCTACAATGAGCAGTTCTTC	CASSLLGGTSGYNEQFF
TRBV28	TRBJ2-7	NA	TRBD1	TGTGCCAGCAGTGGGAGGACAGGGCGACTTTACGAGCAGTACTTC	CASSGRTGRLYEQYF
TRBV5-1	TRBJ2-1	NA	NA	TGCGCCAGCAGCTTAGCCGGGACTCGCGGTTCCTACAATGAGCAGTTCTTC	CASSLAGTRGSYNEQFF
TRBV7-9	TRBJ1-2	NA	TRBD1	TGTGCCAGCAGCTTGGGACAGGGGGCGAGTGGCTACACCTTC	CASSLGQGASGYTF
TRBV5-8	TRBJ1-6	NA	NA	TGTGCCAGCAGCTTGGGGGAGGGAAGGAATAATTCACCCCTCCACTTT	CASSLGEGRNNSPLHF
TRBV12-3/TRBV12-4	TRBJ1-1	NA	NA	TGTGCCAGCAGTTTCCGGGGTCAAGCTTTCTTT	CASSFRGQAFF
TRBV19	TRBJ2-7	NA	TRBD1	TGTGCCAGTAGGGCTCCGGGACAGGTCCACGAGCAGTACTTC	CASRAPGQVHEQYF
TRBV6-1	TRBJ2-7	NA	NA	TGTGCCAGCAGTGAGTCAGGTTCCTACGAGCAGTACTTC	CASSESGSYEQYF
TRBV5-8	TRBJ1-1	NA	NA	TGTGCCAGCAGGCCTGGTGGTGAAGCTTTCTTT	CASRPGGEAFF
TRBV7-8	TRBJ1-1	NA	TRBD1	TGTGCCAGCAGCTGGGGACAGTGGAACACTGAAGCTTTCTTT	CASSWGQWNTEAFF
TRBV19	TRBJ1-1	NA	TRBD1	TGTGCCAGTATTCCGGACAGGGCGGACACTGAAGCTTTCTTT	CASIPDRADTEAFF
TRBV5-6	TRBJ2-7	NA	NA	TGTGCCAGCAGCCTGGCGGGGAGCTCCTACGAGCAGTACTTC	CASSLAGSSYEQYF
TRBV7-9	TRBJ2-2	NA	NA	TGTGCCAGCAACAGGGTAATTTCCGGGGAGCTGTTTTTT	CASNRVISGELFF
TRBV7-9	TRBJ1-1	NA	NA	TGTGCCAGCAGCTTAGGGGACAAGTTGGACACTGAAGCTTTCTTT	CASSLGDKLDTEAFF
TRBV5-1	TRBJ2-1	few	TRBD1	TGCGCCAGCAGCTCCGGACAGGGAACGGGCAATGAGCAGTTCTTC	CASSSGQGTGNEQFF
TRBV5-5	TRBJ1-6	few	NA	TGTGCCAGCAGCGGGGGGCTGGGGAATTCACCCCTCCACTTT	CASSGGLGNSPLHF
TRBV10-3	TRBJ1-1	NA	NA	TGTGCCATCAGTGAATTTTCTGAAGCTTTCTTT	CAISEFSEAFF
TRBV12-3/TRBV12-4	TRBJ1-6	few	NA	TGTGCCAGCAGTTTATATGACGATTCACCCCTCCACTTT	CASSLYDDSPLHF
TRBV25-1	TRBJ1-1	once	NA	TGTGCCAGCTCTGGACTGAAATCCTACACTGAAGCTTTCTTT	CASSGLKSYTEAFF
TRBV19	TRBJ2-3	NA	TRBD1	TGTGCCAGTAGTTCCATCACAGGGGGCCCAGATACGCAGTATTTT	CASSSITGGPDTQYF
TRBV30	TRBJ1-4	NA	TRBD1	TGTGCCTGGAGTACAGGGGGTTTTAATGAAAAACTGTTTTTT	CAWSTGGFNEKLFF
TRBV29-1	TRBJ1-5	NA	NA	TGCAGCGTTGAATTAGGGGGGCGACAGCCCCAGCATTTT	CSVELGGRQPQHF
TRBV7-9	TRBJ2-6	NA	NA	TGTGCCAGCAGCTTATCTGTTGGAGTTGGGGCCAACGTCCTGACTTTC	CASSLSVGVGANVLTF
TRBV5-1	TRBJ1-4	NA	NA	TGCGCCAGCAGCTTGAGGGAAGTGAGTTCGACTAATGAAAAACTGTTTTTT	CASSLREVSSTNEKLFF
TRBV6-6	TRBJ2-1	NA	TRBD1	TGTGCCAGCAGTTACAGGGGGCATATCAATGAGCAGTTCTTC	CASSYRGHINEQFF
TRBV4-1	TRBJ2-7	NA	TRBD1	TGCGCCAGCAGCCAAGAGTTCCGTTTACAGGGGACCCCCTACGAGCAGTACTTC	CASSQEFRLQGTPYEQYF
TRBV7-2	TRBJ2-5	NA	TRBD2	TGTGCCAGCAGCTTAAGCGGGGGGGTAGGAGAGACCCAGTACTTC	CASSLSGGVGETQYF
TRBV28	TRBJ1-5	NA	NA	TGTGCCAGCAGTTTAGGCTCGGGCGCATTTGATCAGCCCCAGCATTTT	CASSLGSGAFDQPQHF